These 30 T cell receptor beta chains were sequenced from one sample in a study of control samples from healthy donors and cancer patients. Produced via immunoSEQ multiplex PCR; TCRdb's table is partial and in-frame only. The table has about 140,000 clones, 80% to 95% seen once. The sample was blood. These receptors were collected from a man between 25 and 39 years old in good health.

V and J are TRBV7-9 and TRBJ2-1, with TRBD2 as a possible D gene (6 bases). V lost 7 bases and J lost 8, with 21 bases in between. This CDR3 contains 15 residues. The germline gives CDR1 SEHNR, CDR2 FQNEAQ (reference sequence). The chain's CDR3 is CASKFGSLIGDEQFF. CDR3 DNA: TGTGCCAGCAAATTCGGGAGCCTAATAGGAGATGAGCAGTTCTTC.

The V and J genes are TRBV28 and TRBJ1-2; D not resolved. In germline, CDR1 is MDHEN, CDR2 SYDVKM. The ends were cut back, 7 bases at V and 4 bases at J, with 13 bases in the middle. The CDR3 contains 13 residues. This CDR3 reads CASTSTAAYGYTF. CDR3 DNA sequence: TGTGCCAGCACCTCCACGGCCGCCTATGGCTACACCTTC.

The chain links TRBV28 to TRBJ2-6, with unresolved D. From germline, CDR1 is MDHEN and CDR2 SYDVKM. The CDR3 sequence is 19 residues long. V lost 2 bases and J 0 bases, leaving 17 bases between the germline ends. CDR3: CASSLMALRRYSGANVLTF. The CDR3 DNA reads as TGTGCCAGCAGTTTAATGGCATTGAGGCGGTACTCTGGGGCCAACGTCCTGACTTTC.

The chain recombines TRBV28 with TRBJ1-1; D uncertain. This CDR3 has 13 amino acids. The V end was cut by 4 bases, the J end by 4 bases, with 10 bases between. In germline, CDR1 is MDHEN, CDR2 SYDVKM. The chain's CDR3 is CASSSPLGTEAFF. The CDR3 bases are TGTGCCAGCAGTTCCCCCTTGGGCACTGAAGCTTTCTTT.

The chain couples TRBV5-1 to TRBJ1-4, with D possibly TRBD1 on 6 matching bases. Trimming removed 3 bases at V and 3 bases at J, with 9 bases between. The CDR3 has 14 residues. From germline, CDR1 is SGHRS and CDR2 YFSETQ. CDR3 nucleotide sequence: TGCGCCAGCAGCTCAGGACAGTCTAATGAAAAACTGTTTTTT. Its translation: CASSSGQSNEKLFF.

This clone has a single count. The chain uses TRBV5-1 and TRBJ2-5; 7 nucleotides align to TRBD1. CDR1 SGHRS and CDR2 YFSETQ come from the germline V gene. The CDR3 covers 15 residues. The J segment lost 4 bases and the V segment lost 3 bases, leaving 9 bases of the junction unmatched. CDR3 coding DNA: TGCGCCAGCAGCTCCGGACAGGCCAAGGGAGAGACCCAGTACTTC. Translated: CASSSGQAKGETQYF.

This chain connects TRBV2 to TRBJ1-5; no definite D call. The germline gives CDR1 SNHLY, CDR2 FYNNEI. Trimming cost V 3 bases and J 9 bases, with 9 bases left between them. The length of the CDR3 is 12 residues. CDR3 sequence: CASSEYLWPQHF. The CDR3 bases are TGTGCCAGCAGTGAGTATCTTTGGCCCCAGCATTTT.

The V gene is TRBV5-1, the J gene TRBJ2-4, with D possibly called TRBD1 or TRBD2 (5 bases each). Germline V gene data show CDR1 as SGHRS and CDR2 as YFSETQ. With 0 bases removed from V and 0 bases from J, the gap between germline ends came to 13 bases. The CDR3 length is 17 residues. CDR3 sequence: CASSLVPVGGAKNIQYF. DNA for the CDR3: TGCGCCAGCAGCTTGGTTCCGGTTGGGGGAGCCAAAAACATTCAGTACTTC.

This clone was observed a handful of times. The V and J genes are TRBV10-3 and TRBJ2-7; D call uncertain. Germline V gene data show CDR1 as ENHRY and CDR2 as SYGVKD. V lost 3 bases and J lost 5, with 32 bases in between. CDR3 length: 20 amino acids. CDR3 DNA: TGTGCCATCAGTGACCCAGGTAGCCTATCTACCTCGCCCTATTTAGACGAGCAGTACTTC. This gives the protein CAISDPGSLSTSPYLDEQYF.

The CDR3 DNA reads as TGTGCCAGTAGTATCGGTGGGGGGACTCGTGAGCAGTTCTTC. Translated, it gives CASSIGGGTREQFF. This chain connects TRBV19 to TRBJ2-1; possibly TRBD2 for D (6 bases). Germline CDR1 reads LNHDA; CDR2 reads SQIVND (reference sequence). The CDR3 length is 14 residues. V lost 3 bases, J lost 9 bases, and 15 bases lay in between.

The rearrangement uses TRBV28 and TRBJ1-2; 11 bases agree with TRBD1. V gave up 1 base and J gave up 8 bases; unmatched junction bases: 9. Per the germline V gene, CDR1 is MDHEN and CDR2 is SYDVKM. The CDR3 has 16 residues. CDR3 sequence reads: CASSLSLGQGVLGYTF. The CDR3 nucleotides are TGTGCCAGCAGTTTATCGCTGGGACAGGGGGTTCTAGGCTACACCTTC.

The gene calls are TRBV13 and TRBJ1-1; D not resolved. Germline CDR1 PRHDT, CDR2 FYEKMQ (reference sequence). The CDR3 covers 12 residues. V was clipped by 3 bases and J by 6 bases, with 8 bases between them. DNA of the CDR3: TGTGCCAGCAGCTTGACCTACCCTGAAGCTTTCTTT. This codes for CASSLTYPEAFF. Full variable domain (outside the CDR3, taken from reference TRBV13 and TRBJ1-1): AAGVIQSPRHLIKEKRETATLKCYPIPRHDTVYWYQQGPGQDPQFLISFYEKMQSDKGSIPDRFSAQQFSDYHSELNMSSLELGDSALYFCASSLTYPEAFFGQGTRLTVV.

The gene calls are TRBV5-4 and TRBJ2-3; D is unresolved. The CDR3 runs 15 residues. Germline V CDR1 and CDR2: SGHNT, YYREEE (reference sequence). V was pared by 0 bases and J by 2 bases, with 10 bases between. In DNA, the CDR3 is TGTGCCAGCAGCTTGGAAGTGGGGTACACAGATACGCAGTATTTT. Translating it yields CASSLEVGYTDTQYF.

The chain has TRBV7-2 and TRBJ2-7; 7 nucleotides align to TRBD1. Germline loops: CDR1 SGHTA, CDR2 FQGNSA. V trimming: 1 base; J trimming: 6 bases; junction bases outside the gene matches: 6. The CDR3 runs to 14 residues. The CDR3 DNA follows: TGTGCCAGCAGCTTAGACAGGGGAGCCCGCGAGCAGTACTTC. As protein: CASSLDRGAREQYF. Full variable domain (rest looked up from reference TRBV7-2 and TRBJ2-7): GAGVSQSPSNKVTEKGKDVELRCDPISGHTALYWYRQSLGQGLEFLIYFQGNSAPDKSGLPSDRFSAERTGGSVSTLTIQRTQQEDSAVYLCASSLDRGAREQYFGPGTRLTVT.

CDR3 DNA sequence: TGTGCCCCTCAGCAGGGCCTACACAGCGAGCGGGAATTACTTCGTGAGCAGTTCTTC. Residues: CAPQQGLHSERELLREQFF. The J gene is TRBJ2-1, the V gene TRBV7-3, with 7 bases identical to TRBD2. V shed 11 bases and J 9 bases; nucleotides not matched to a gene: 31. CDR3 length equals 19 residues. The germline V gene has CDR1 SGHTA and CDR2 FQGTGA.

J is TRBJ2-1 and V is TRBV4-1, with 7 bases identical to TRBD2. The germline V gene encodes CDR1 MGHRA and CDR2 YSYEKL. V lost 3 bases, J lost 5 bases, and 10 bases stayed unmatched. CDR3 length equals 16 residues. The CDR3 nucleotides are TGCGCCAGCAGCCAGATCATTCGGGAGGTTCACAATGAGCAGTTCTTC. Its protein is CASSQIIREVHNEQFF.

V is TRBV29-1 and J is TRBJ2-7, with 9 positions matching TRBD1. There are 12 residues in the CDR3. J gave up 4 bases and V 4 bases, and 2 bases lay outside the gene matches. In germline, CDR1 is SQVTM, CDR2 ANQGSEA. CDR3 in DNA: TGCAGCGTTGCGGACAGGGGTTACGAGCAGTACTTC. Translated, it gives CSVADRGYEQYF.

This clone was observed a single time. The V gene is TRBV28, the J gene TRBJ1-2; D not resolved. V dropped 2 bases and J dropped 6 bases, with 10 bases sitting between them. Per the germline V gene, CDR1 is MDHEN and CDR2 is SYDVKM. The CDR3 is made up of 13 amino acids. CDR3 sequence: CASSLTPTHGYTF. CDR3 sequence (DNA): TGTGCCAGCAGTTTAACACCAACCCATGGCTACACCTTC.

The J gene is TRBJ1-1, the V gene TRBV7-9; D remains unclear. This CDR3 spans 13 amino acids. V was clipped by 5 bases and J by 5 bases, with 12 bases between them. Germline V CDR1 and CDR2: SEHNR, FQNEAQ (reference sequence). The CDR3 sequence is CASSDIWRTEAFF. DNA for the CDR3: TGTGCCAGCAGCGACATCTGGCGGACTGAAGCTTTCTTT.

V is TRBV28 and J is TRBJ1-2, with D possibly being TRBD1 (5 bases). The CDR3 runs 11 residues. Germline loops: CDR1 MDHEN, CDR2 SYDVKM. Trimming pared 8 bases from V and 5 bases from J, leaving 9 bases between. DNA of the CDR3: TGTGCCAGCGGGGCAGTTTATGGCTACACCTTC. This codes for CASGAVYGYTF.

This clone was found once. V usage is TRBV7-2 and J usage is TRBJ2-2; possible D gene TRBD2, 6 bases. The V and J ends lost 7 bases and 5 bases respectively, with 26 bases between them. Germline CDR1 and CDR2: SGHTA and FQGNSA. The CDR3 spans 18 residues. The CDR3: CASTLNQGGASGTGELFF. In nucleotides, the CDR3 is TGTGCCAGCACACTAAACCAAGGAGGGGCTTCGGGAACCGGGGAGCTGTTTTTT.

This sequence joins TRBV11-2 and TRBJ2-3, with 12 bases that match TRBD2. The CDR3 consists of 17 residues. The germline CDR1 and CDR2 sequences are SGHAT and FQNNGV. V lost 2 bases, J lost 5 bases, and 8 bases stayed unmatched. The CDR3 here is CASSLLAGGQYGDTQYF. DNA of the CDR3: TGTGCCAGCAGCTTACTAGCGGGAGGGCAATACGGAGATACGCAGTATTTT.

The chain couples TRBV28 to TRBJ1-5; D not resolved. Germline V CDR1 and CDR2: MDHEN, SYDVKM. The CDR3 runs to 13 residues. V lost 2 bases and J 5 bases, leaving 7 bases between the germline ends. CDR3 sequence reads: CASSLLGDQPQHF. DNA of the CDR3: TGTGCCAGCAGTTTACTTGGCGATCAGCCCCAGCATTTT.

As for this clone: A read error may account for a junction end that differs from germline. The chain joins TRBV28 to TRBJ1-1, with TRBD1 matching over 11 bases. The germline V gene has CDR1 MDHEN and CDR2 SYDVKM. The CDR3 has 18 residues. The CDR3 DNA follows: TGTGCCAGCAGTTCCTCCCCCCTACCGGGACAGGGGGAATTTTTCGATCTCTTT. It specifies CASSSSPLPGQGEFFDLF.

This rearrangement joins TRBV28 to TRBJ2-2, with 7 bases identical to TRBD2. The CDR3 length is 16 residues. The trim removed 7 bases at V and 1 base at J, leaving 9 bases unmatched. Per the germline V gene, CDR1 is MDHEN and CDR2 is SYDVKM. CDR3 sequence: CASTNWGGENTGELFF. DNA of the CDR3: TGTGCCAGCACTAACTGGGGGGGAGAGAACACCGGGGAGCTGTTTTTT. Full variable domain (rest looked up from reference TRBV28 and TRBJ2-2): DVKVTQSSRYLVKRTGEKVFLECVQDMDHENMFWYRQDPGLGLRLIYFSYDVKMKEKGDIPEGYSVSREKKERFSLILESASTNQTSMYLCASTNWGGENTGELFFGEGSRLTVL.

This chain connects TRBV4-2 to TRBJ2-7; 8 bases line up with TRBD1. Germline CDR1 reads LGHNA; CDR2 reads YNFKEQ. V shed 3 bases, J shed 0 bases, and the junction held 4 bases outside the gene matches. The length of the CDR3 is 15 residues. This chain's CDR3 is CASSHRDRSSYEQYF. In DNA form, the CDR3 reads TGTGCCAGCAGCCACCGGGACAGGAGCTCCTACGAGCAGTACTTC.

This sequence joins TRBV28 and TRBJ2-1; TRBD2 is a possible D gene (6 bases). The CDR3 runs to 16 residues. Germline V lookup: CDR1 MDHEN, CDR2 SYDVKM. V was trimmed by 7 bases and J by 0 bases, leaving 16 bases between them. In nucleotides, the CDR3 is TGTGCCAGCAACGACTTTAGCGGAAGCTCCTACAATGAGCAGTTCTTC. This translates into CASNDFSGSSYNEQFF.

The V gene is TRBV6-5, the J gene TRBJ1-1; perhaps TRBD1 as D (6 bases). Germline CDR1 is MNHEY and CDR2 is SVGAGI. The CDR3 is 12 residues long. Trimming cost V 4 bases and J 8 bases, with 11 bases left between them. The CDR3 is CASSSVDREAFF. The CDR3 DNA sequence: TGTGCCAGCAGTTCCGTCGACAGGGAAGCTTTCTTT.

To note about this clone: This sample also contains other DNA sequences that code for the same CDR3. V gene TRBV6-2 or TRBV6-3 combines with J gene TRBJ1-2; D is uncertain. Trimming pared 2 bases from V and 2 bases from J, leaving 6 bases between. The CDR3 runs to 13 residues. Germline V lookup: CDR1 MNHEY, CDR2 SVGEGT. The CDR3, as DNA: TGTGCCAGCAGTTACGAGGGAAACTATGGCTACACCTTC. Encoded protein: CASSYEGNYGYTF.

A single count supports this clone. The V gene is TRBV27, the J gene TRBJ2-2; 9 bases are shared with TRBD2. V was pared by 10 bases and J by 4 bases, with 13 bases of the junction left unmatched. The CDR3 covers 16 residues. The germline V gene has CDR1 MNHEY and CDR2 SMNVEV (reference sequence). CDR3 sequence: CATKVGVAGATGELFF. The CDR3 DNA reads as TGTGCCACCAAAGTAGGTGTAGCGGGAGCCACCGGGGAGCTGTTTTTT.